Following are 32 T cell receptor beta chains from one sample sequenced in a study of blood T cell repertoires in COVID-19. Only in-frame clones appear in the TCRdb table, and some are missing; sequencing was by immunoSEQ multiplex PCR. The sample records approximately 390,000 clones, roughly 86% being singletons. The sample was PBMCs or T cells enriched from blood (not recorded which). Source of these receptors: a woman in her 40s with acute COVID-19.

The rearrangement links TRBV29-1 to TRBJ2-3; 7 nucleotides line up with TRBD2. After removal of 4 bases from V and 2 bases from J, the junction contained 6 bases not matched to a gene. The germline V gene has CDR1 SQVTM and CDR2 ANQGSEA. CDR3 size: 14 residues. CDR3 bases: TGCAGCGTTGCCCAGGGAGGGAACACAGATACGCAGTATTTT. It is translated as CSVAQGGNTDTQYF.

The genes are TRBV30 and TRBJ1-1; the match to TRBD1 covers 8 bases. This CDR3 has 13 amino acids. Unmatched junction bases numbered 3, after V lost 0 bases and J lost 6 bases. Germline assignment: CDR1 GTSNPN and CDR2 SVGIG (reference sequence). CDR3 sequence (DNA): TGTGCCTGGAGTGTAACAGGGGGATCTGAAGCTTTCTTT. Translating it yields CAWSVTGGSEAFF.

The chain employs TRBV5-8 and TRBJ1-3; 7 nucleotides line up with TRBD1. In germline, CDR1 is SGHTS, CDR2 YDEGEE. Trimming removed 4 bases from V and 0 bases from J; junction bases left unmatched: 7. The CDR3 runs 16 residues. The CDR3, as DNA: TGTGCCAGCAGCCAGGGGGACTCCCGCTCTGGAAACACCATATATTTT. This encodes CASSQGDSRSGNTIYF.

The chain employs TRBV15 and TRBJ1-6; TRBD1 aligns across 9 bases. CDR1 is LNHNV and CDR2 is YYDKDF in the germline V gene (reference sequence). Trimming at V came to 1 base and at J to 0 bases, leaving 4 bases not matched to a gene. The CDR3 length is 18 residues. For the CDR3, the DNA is TGTGCCACCAGCAGAGCTACAGGGGGCGCCTCCTATAATTCACCCCTCCACTTT. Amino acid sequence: CATSRATGGASYNSPLHF.

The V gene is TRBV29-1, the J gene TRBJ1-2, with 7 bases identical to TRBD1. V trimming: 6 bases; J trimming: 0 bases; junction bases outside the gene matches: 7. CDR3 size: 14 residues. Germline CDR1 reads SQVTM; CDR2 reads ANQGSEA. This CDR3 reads CSVLGTDSNYGYTF. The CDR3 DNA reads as TGCAGCGTCCTCGGGACAGACTCTAACTATGGCTACACCTTC.

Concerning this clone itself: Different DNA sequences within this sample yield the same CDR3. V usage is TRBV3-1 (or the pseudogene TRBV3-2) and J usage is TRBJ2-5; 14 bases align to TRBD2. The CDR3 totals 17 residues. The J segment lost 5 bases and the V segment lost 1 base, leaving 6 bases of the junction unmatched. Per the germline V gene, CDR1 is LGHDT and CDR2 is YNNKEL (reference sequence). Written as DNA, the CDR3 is TGTGCCAGCAGCCAAGCTTTGACTAGCGGGGGGGCTGAGACCCAGTACTTC. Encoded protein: CASSQALTSGGAETQYF.

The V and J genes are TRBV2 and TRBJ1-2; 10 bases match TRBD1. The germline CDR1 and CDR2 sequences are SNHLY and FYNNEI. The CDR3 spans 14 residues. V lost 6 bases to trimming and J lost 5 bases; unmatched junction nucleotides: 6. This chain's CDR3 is CASSLDRGWYGYTF. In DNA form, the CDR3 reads TGTGCCAGCAGCCTGGACAGGGGGTGGTATGGCTACACCTTC.

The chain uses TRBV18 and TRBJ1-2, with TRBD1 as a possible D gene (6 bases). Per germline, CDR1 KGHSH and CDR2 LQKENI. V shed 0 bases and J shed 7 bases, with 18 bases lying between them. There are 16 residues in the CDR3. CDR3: CASSPPGENRAAGYTF. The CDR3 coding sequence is TGTGCCAGCTCACCACCGGGGGAGAACAGGGCAGCTGGCTACACCTTC.

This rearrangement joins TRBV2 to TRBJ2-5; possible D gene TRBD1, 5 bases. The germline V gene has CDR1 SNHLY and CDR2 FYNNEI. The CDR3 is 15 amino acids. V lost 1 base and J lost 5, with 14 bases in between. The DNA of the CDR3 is TGTGCCAGCAGTGAAGAGGTTAGGGGTGTGGAGACCCAGTACTTC. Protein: CASSEEVRGVETQYF.

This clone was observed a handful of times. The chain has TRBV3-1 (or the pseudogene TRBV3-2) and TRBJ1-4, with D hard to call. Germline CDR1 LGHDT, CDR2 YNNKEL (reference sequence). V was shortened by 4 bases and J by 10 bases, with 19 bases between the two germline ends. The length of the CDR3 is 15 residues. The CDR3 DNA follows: TGTGCCAGCAGCCGTCTCGGTAGGGAGGAGGGAAAACTGTTTTTT. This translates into CASSRLGREEGKLFF.

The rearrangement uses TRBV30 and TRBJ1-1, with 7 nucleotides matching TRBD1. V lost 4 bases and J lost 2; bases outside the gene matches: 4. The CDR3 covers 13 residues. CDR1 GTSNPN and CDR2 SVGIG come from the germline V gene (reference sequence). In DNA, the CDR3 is TGTGCCTGGACTGACAGGGCCAACACTGAAGCTTTCTTT. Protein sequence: CAWTDRANTEAFF.

Here the CDR3 reads CASSSRTGRDYSSYEQYF. CDR3 DNA: TGCGCCAGCAGCTCAAGGACAGGGCGGGACTATAGCTCCTACGAGCAGTACTTC. The chain combines TRBV5-1 with TRBJ2-7, with D tentatively TRBD1 (8 bases). The CDR3 contains 18 residues. Germline assignment: CDR1 SGHRS and CDR2 YFSETQ. The V end was cut by 3 bases, the J end by 0 bases, with 22 bases between.

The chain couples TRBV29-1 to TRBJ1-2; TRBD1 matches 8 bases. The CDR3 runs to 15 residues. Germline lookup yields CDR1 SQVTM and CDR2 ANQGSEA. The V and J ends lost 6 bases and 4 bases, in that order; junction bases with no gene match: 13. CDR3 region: CSVSYRGSLFYGYTF. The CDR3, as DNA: TGCAGCGTCTCTTACAGGGGGAGCCTATTCTATGGCTACACCTTC.

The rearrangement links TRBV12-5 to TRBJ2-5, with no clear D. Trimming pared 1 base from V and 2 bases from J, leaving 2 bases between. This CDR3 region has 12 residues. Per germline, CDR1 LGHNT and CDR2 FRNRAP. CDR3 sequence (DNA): TGTGCTAGTGGTTTGGCTCAAGAGACCCAGTACTTC. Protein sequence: CASGLAQETQYF. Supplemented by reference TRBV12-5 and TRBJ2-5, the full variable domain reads DARVTQTPRHKVTEMGQEVTMRCQPILGHNTVFWYRQTMMQGLELLAYFRNRAPLDDSGMPKDRFSAEMPDATLATLKIQPSEPRDSAVYFCASGLAQETQYFGPGTRLLVL.

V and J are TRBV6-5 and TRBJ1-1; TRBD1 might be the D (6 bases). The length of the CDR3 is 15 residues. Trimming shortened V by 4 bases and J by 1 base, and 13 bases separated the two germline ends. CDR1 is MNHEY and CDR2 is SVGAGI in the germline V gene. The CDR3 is CASSSERGGNTEAFF. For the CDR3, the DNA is TGTGCCAGCAGTTCCGAAAGGGGGGGGAACACTGAAGCTTTCTTT.

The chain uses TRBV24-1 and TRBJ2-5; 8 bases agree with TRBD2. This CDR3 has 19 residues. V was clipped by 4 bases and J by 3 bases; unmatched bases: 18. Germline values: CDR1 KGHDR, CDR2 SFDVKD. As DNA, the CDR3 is TGTGCCACCAGTGAAGCCACATTCTGGGGTAGCGGGGCAAAAGAGACCCAGTACTTC. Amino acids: CATSEATFWGSGAKETQYF.

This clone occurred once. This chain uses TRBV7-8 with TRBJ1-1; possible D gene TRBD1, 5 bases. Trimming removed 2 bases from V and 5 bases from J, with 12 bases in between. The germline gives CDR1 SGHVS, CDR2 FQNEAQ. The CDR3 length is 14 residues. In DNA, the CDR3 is TGTGCCAGCAGCTTACAGGGAGGGGTTACTGAAGCTTTCTTT. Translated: CASSLQGGVTEAFF.

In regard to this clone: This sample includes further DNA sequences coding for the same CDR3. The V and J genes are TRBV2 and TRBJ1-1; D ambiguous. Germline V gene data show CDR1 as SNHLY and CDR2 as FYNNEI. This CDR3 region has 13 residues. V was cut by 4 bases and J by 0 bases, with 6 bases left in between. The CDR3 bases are TGTGCCAGCAGTGTAGACATGAACACTGAAGCTTTCTTT. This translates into CASSVDMNTEAFF.

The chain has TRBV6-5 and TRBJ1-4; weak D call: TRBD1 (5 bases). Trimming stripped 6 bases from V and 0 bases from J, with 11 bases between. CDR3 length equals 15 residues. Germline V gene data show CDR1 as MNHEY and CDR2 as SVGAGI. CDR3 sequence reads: CASSHRSATNEKLFF. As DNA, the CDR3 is TGTGCCAGCAGCCACAGGAGCGCAACTAATGAAAAACTGTTTTTT.

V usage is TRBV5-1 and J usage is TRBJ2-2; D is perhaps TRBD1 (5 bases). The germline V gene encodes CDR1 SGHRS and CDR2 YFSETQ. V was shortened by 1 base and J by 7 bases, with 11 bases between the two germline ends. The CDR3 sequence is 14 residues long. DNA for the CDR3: TGCGCCAGCAGCTTGCAGGGATCCCTCGGGGAGCTGTTTTTT. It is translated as CASSLQGSLGELFF.

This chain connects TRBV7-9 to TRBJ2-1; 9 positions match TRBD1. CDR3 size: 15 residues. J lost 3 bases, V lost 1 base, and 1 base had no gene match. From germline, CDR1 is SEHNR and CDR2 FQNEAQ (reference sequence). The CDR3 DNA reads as TGTGCCAGCAGCTTAGGGACAGGGGACTACAATGAGCAGTTCTTC. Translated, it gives CASSLGTGDYNEQFF.

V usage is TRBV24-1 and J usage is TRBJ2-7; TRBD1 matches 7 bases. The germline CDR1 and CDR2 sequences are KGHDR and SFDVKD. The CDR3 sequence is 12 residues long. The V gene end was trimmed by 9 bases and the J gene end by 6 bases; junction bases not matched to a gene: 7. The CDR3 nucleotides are TGTGCCACCCAAGACAGGGATGGCGAGCAGTACTTC. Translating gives CATQDRDGEQYF.

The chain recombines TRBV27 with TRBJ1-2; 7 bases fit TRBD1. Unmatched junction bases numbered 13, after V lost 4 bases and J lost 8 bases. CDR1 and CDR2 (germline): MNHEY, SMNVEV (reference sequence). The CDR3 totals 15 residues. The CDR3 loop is CASSSLGEGARGYTF. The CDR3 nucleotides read TGTGCCAGCAGTTCCCTGGGAGAGGGGGCGAGAGGCTACACCTTC.

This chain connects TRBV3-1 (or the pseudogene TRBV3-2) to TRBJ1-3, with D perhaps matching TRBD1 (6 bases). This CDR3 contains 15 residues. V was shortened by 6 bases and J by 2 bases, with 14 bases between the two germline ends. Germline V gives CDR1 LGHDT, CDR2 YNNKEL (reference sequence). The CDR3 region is CASRQQGSPGNTIYF. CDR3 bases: TGTGCCAGCAGACAACAGGGTTCCCCTGGAAACACCATATATTTT.

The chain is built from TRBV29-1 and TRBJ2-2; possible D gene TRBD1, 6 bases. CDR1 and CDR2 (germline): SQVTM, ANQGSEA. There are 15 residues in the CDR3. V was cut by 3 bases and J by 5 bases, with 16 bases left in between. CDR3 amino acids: CSVEGRQGPTGELFF. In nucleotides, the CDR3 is TGCAGCGTTGAGGGGCGGCAGGGGCCTACCGGGGAGCTGTTTTTT.

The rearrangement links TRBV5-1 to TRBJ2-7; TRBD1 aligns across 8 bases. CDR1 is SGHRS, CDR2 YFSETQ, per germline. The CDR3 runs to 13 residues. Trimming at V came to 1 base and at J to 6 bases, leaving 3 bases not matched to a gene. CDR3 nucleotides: TGCGCCAGCAGCTTGCAGGGGGCTCCCGAGCAGTACTTC. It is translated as CASSLQGAPEQYF.

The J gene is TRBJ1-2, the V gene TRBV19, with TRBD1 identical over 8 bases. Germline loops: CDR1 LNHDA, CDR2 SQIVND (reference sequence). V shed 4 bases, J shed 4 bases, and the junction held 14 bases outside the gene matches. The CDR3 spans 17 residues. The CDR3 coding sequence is TGTGCCAGTAGTAAGGACAGGGCAAGGCCGATGAGCTATGGCTACACCTTC. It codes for CASSKDRARPMSYGYTF. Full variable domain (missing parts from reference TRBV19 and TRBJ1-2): DGGITQSPKYLFRKEGQNVTLSCEQNLNHDAMYWYRQDPGQGLRLIYYSQIVNDFQKGDIAEGYSVSREKKESFPLTVTSAQKNPTAFYLCASSKDRARPMSYGYTFGSGTRLTVV.

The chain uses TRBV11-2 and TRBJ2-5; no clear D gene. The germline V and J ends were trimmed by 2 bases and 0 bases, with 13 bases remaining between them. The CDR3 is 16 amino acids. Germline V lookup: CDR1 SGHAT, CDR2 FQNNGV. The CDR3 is CASSLYVSSHQETQYF. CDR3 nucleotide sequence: TGTGCCAGCAGCTTATATGTGTCCTCTCACCAAGAGACCCAGTACTTC.

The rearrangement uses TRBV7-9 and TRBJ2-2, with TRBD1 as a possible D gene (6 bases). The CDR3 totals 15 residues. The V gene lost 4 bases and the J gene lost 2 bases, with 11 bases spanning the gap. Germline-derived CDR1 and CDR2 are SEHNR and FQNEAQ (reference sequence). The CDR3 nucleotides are TGTGCCAGCAGCTCCGGGACACCAAACACCGGGGAGCTGTTTTTT. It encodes CASSSGTPNTGELFF.

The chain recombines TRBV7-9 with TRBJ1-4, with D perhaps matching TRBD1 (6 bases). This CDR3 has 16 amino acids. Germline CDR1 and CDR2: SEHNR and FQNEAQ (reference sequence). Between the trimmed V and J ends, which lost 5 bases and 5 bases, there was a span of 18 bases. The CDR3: CASSRGAPGLNEKLFF. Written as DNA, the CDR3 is TGTGCCAGCAGCCGGGGGGCGCCGGGCTTAAATGAAAAACTGTTTTTT.

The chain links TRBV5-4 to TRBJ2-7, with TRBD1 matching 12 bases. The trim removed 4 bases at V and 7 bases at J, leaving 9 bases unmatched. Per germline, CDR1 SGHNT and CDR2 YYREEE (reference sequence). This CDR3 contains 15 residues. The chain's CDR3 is CASSPPGTGGREQYF. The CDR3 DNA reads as TGTGCCAGCAGCCCCCCCGGGACAGGGGGCCGAGAGCAGTACTTC.

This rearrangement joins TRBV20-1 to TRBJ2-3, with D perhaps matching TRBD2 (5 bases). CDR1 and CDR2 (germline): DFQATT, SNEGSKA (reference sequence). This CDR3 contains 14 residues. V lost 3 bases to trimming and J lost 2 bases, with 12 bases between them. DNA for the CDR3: TGCAGTGCTAGTTGGACTTCTAACACAGATACGCAGTATTTT. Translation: CSASWTSNTDTQYF.